This TCR beta chain was found in a study of blood T cell repertoires in COVID-19. Background on the study: Researchers got acute and convalescent COVID-19 samples from the United States, Italy and Spain. PBMCs, B-cell-depleted T cells, or T cells provided the cDNA or gDNA that made up the material.

Original methodology: Reference gene primers were amplified, and this amplification served to estimate nucleated cell counts. The repertoire was sequenced with immunoSEQ multiplex PCR; TCRdb's copy has only in-frame clones and lacks some. That table is the source of V, J and clone size, and D and trimming were worked out from the DNA. The profile covers 360,000 or so clones, with approximately 89% appearing a single time and around 4% taken by the ten largest. The Seattle site enrolled patients during active infection and followed them longitudinally. The receptor was isolated from a woman aged 55 to 70 with COVID-19, enrolled during active disease. What was sequenced was peripheral blood.

In DNA form, the CDR3 reads TGTGCCAGCAGCCCCCGTATAGGGGATAGCTACACCTTC. This sequence encodes CASSPRIGDSYTF. The rearrangement uses TRBV14 and TRBJ1-2; D may be TRBD1 (5 bases). Germline-derived CDR1 and CDR2 are SGHDN and FVKESK. Trimming cost V 4 bases and J 9 bases, with 15 bases left between them. This CDR3 has 13 residues.